Presented here are 3 T cell receptor beta chains from one specimen sequenced in a study of shared clonotypes between healthy human individuals. The table came from immunoSEQ multiplex PCR; TCRdb's copy has only in-frame clones and leaves some out. Among 600,000 to 800,000 clones listed, approximately 77% were seen once. The sequenced material came from memory CD4+ T cells sorted from blood. Subset defined: CD45RA-negative fraction. These receptors all come from a woman aged 25 to 45 in good health.

This sequence joins TRBV27 and TRBJ2-5; unclear D gene. V lost 2 bases to trimming and J lost 2 bases, with 12 bases between them. The germline CDR1 and CDR2 sequences are MNHEY and SMNVEV (reference sequence). The CDR3 spans 15 residues. CDR3 in amino acids: CASSLGWGSQETQYF. The CDR3 bases are TGTGCCAGCAGTTTAGGATGGGGTTCTCAAGAGACCCAGTACTTC.

This clone appeared a single time. The rearrangement uses TRBV6-1 and TRBJ1-2, with 9 bases identical to TRBD1. Germline-derived CDR1 and CDR2 are MNHNS and SASEGT. J gave up 0 bases and V 6 bases, and 5 bases lay outside the gene matches. The length of the CDR3 is 15 residues. DNA for the CDR3: TGTGCCAGCAGGGCAACAGGGGGCCCTAACTATGGCTACACCTTC. This encodes CASRATGGPNYGYTF.

The chain links TRBV7-8 to TRBJ2-7; 11 bases match TRBD1. J was trimmed by 3 bases and V by 5 bases; bases with no gene match: 6. The CDR3 totals 15 residues. In germline, CDR1 is SGHVS, CDR2 FQNEAQ. CDR3 in amino acids: CASSPGTGGNYEQYF. For the CDR3, the DNA is TGTGCCAGCAGCCCCGGGACAGGGGGTAACTACGAGCAGTACTTC.